This T cell receptor (beta chain) was profiled in a study of T cells after yellow fever vaccination. Background on the study: Those fractions that held only low numbers of cells were prepared using the SMART-Seq v4 Ultra Low Input RNA kit. Study-level results: The presence of abundant clonotypes contaminating from the bulk population was possible in FACS-sorted repertoires. Most clones from primary vaccination were detected again post-booster (about 96% CD4, around 90% CD8).

For TCR, cDNA came from 5'RACE template switching, which added a universal primer site and UMIs. TCRdb fed the 5' RACE reads into MiXCR, producing one record per CDR3 protein. The table records approximately 510,000 distinct CDR3 sequences, about a fifth of them present only once. This clonotype has ten or more counts. Its antigen is undetermined. V lost 4 bases, J lost 4 bases, and 6 bases stayed unmatched. CDR3 size: 15 residues. CDR1 MNHEY and CDR2 SVGEGT come from the germline V gene. The input for sequencing was PBMCs, taken 21 days after the first yellow fever vaccination. This TCR was recovered from a man younger than 35 who received the YFV17D yellow fever vaccine. The chain recombines TRBV6-2 or TRBV6-3 with TRBJ2-3; TRBD2 aligns across 9 bases. The CDR3, as DNA: TGTGCCAGCAGTTCACAGCGGGGGGCCCCAGATACGCAGTATTTT. This gives the protein CASSSQRGAPDTQYF.